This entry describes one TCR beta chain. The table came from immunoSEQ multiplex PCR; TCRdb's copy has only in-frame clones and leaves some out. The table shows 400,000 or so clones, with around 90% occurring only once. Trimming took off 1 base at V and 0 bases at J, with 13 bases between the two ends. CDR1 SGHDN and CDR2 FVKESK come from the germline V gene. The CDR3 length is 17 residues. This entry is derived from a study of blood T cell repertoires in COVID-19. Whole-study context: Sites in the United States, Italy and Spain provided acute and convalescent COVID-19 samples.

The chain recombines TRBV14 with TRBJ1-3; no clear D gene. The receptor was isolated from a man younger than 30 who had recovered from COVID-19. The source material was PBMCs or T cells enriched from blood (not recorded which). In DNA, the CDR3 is TGTGCCAGCAGCCAAGGGGCTGGCCTCTTCTCTGGAAACACCATATATTTT. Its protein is CASSQGAGLFSGNTIYF. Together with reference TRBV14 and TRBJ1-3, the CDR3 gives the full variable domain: EAGVTQFPSHSVIEKGQTVTLRCDPISGHDNLYWYRRVMGKEIKFLLHFVKESKQDESGMPNNRFLAERTGGTYSTLKVQPAELEDSGVYFCASSQGAGLFSGNTIYFGEGSWLTVV.